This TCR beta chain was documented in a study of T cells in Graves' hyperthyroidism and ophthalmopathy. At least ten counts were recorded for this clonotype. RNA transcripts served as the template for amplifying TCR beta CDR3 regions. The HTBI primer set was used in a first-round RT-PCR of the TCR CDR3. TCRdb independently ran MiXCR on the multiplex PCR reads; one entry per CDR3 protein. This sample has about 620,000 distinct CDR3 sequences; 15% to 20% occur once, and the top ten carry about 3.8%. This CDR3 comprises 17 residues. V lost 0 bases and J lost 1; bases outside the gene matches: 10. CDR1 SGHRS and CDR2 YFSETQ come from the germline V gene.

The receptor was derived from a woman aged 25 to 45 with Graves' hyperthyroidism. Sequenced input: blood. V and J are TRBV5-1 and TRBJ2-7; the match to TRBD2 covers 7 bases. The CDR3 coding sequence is TGCGCCAGCAGCTTGGCCGGGGGGACTTCCGGTTCCTACGAGCAGTACTTC. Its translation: CASSLAGGTSGSYEQYF.